Shown below are 25 T cell receptor beta chains from a single sample sequenced in a study of spatial heterogeneity in lung cancer. Points from the study as a whole: Higher tumor mutation counts went along with higher counts of expanded intratumoral alpha and beta TCRs.

These receptors lack a known antigen. Regarding time point: sample taken at primary tumor resection. Via MiXCR, TCRdb re-called the 5' RACE reads, giving one row per CDR3 protein. The sample contains 7,000 to 10,000 distinct CDR3 sequences, roughly a tenth of which appear only once. Sequenced material: lung tumor tissue, taken at surgery. These receptors all come from a male donor with early-stage non-small cell lung cancer.

By sample share, this clonotype is medium-sized. V gene TRBV7-9 combines with J gene TRBJ1-2; no reliable D call. Germline CDR1 SEHNR, CDR2 FQNEAQ (reference sequence). Between the trimmed V and J ends, which lost 4 bases and 7 bases, there was a span of 7 bases. The CDR3 covers 11 residues. The CDR3 reads CASSSNPGYTF. The CDR3, as DNA: TGTGCCAGCAGCTCCAATCCTGGCTACACCTTC.

By sample share, this clonotype is medium-sized. CDR3 residues: CAIRDQETQYF. Written as DNA, the CDR3 is TGTGCCATCAGGGACCAAGAGACCCAGTACTTC. The chain recombines TRBV10-3 with TRBJ2-5; D unclear. This CDR3 comprises 11 residues. The germline V gene has CDR1 ENHRY and CDR2 SYGVKD. Between the trimmed V and J ends, which lost 6 bases and 0 bases, there was a span of 2 bases.

The chain combines TRBV29-1 with TRBJ1-2, with D possibly matching TRBD1 (6 bases). The germline gives CDR1 SQVTM, CDR2 ANQGSEA. The V gene lost 1 base and the J gene lost 4 bases, with 22 bases spanning the gap. The CDR3 consists of 17 residues. The CDR3, as DNA: TGCAGCGTTGAAGTCGGACTGGGCGGGGGCACGGGCTATGGCTACACCTTC. This codes for CSVEVGLGGGTGYGYTF.

This clonotype was observed at least ten times. The J gene is TRBJ1-1, the V gene TRBV9; D remains ambiguous. CDR1 and CDR2 (germline): SGDLS, YYNGEE. V was clipped by 2 bases and J by 5 bases, with 10 bases between them. The CDR3 sequence is 13 residues long. CDR3 sequence reads: CASSVIPDTEAFF. In DNA, the CDR3 is TGTGCCAGCAGCGTTATCCCGGATACTGAAGCTTTCTTT.

This clonotype counts as medium-sized. The chain links TRBV6-5 to TRBJ1-3; the D gene is possibly TRBD1 (6 bases). CDR1 is MNHEY, CDR2 SVGAGI, per germline. V gave up 6 bases and J gave up 4 bases, with 13 bases separating them. This CDR3 spans 14 amino acids. This chain's CDR3 is CASSSGTPGNTIYF. DNA for the CDR3: TGTGCCAGCAGCTCCGGGACACCAGGAAACACCATATATTTT.

This clonotype occurred many times. The genes are TRBV5-5 and TRBJ1-1; D call uncertain. Germline loops: CDR1 SGHKS, CDR2 YYEKEE (reference sequence). This CDR3 contains 13 residues. With 4 bases removed from V and 4 bases from J, the gap between germline ends came to 11 bases. Here the CDR3 reads CASSTTPGTEAFF. DNA for the CDR3: TGTGCCAGCAGCACCACACCTGGCACTGAAGCTTTCTTT.

By frequency in the sample, this clonotype is medium-sized (0.01 to 0.1%). This chain uses TRBV20-1 with TRBJ2-7; 8 nucleotides agree with TRBD2. Germline CDR1 is DFQATT and CDR2 is SNEGSKA (reference sequence). V trimming: 6 bases; J trimming: 7 bases; junction bases outside the gene matches: 14. This CDR3 is 14 amino acids long. CDR3 protein: CSARVSGERGEQYF. The CDR3 DNA reads as TGCAGTGCCAGGGTTAGCGGGGAAAGAGGGGAGCAGTACTTC.

This clonotype was counted a few times. The genes are TRBV20-1 and TRBJ2-3, with TRBD2 matching 9 bases. The CDR3 has 15 residues. J was trimmed by 3 bases and V by 6 bases; bases with no gene match: 10. Germline V gives CDR1 DFQATT, CDR2 SNEGSKA (reference sequence). In DNA form, the CDR3 reads TGCAGTGCCAGCTCGCGGGGGGGCTTGACAGATACGCAGTATTTT. This translates into CSASSRGGLTDTQYF.

This clonotype ranks as medium-sized. This chain connects TRBV20-1 to TRBJ1-2; tentative D call: TRBD1 (5 bases). This CDR3 region has 12 residues. Germline lookup yields CDR1 DFQATT and CDR2 SNEGSKA (reference sequence). With 6 bases removed from V and 9 bases from J, the gap between germline ends came to 17 bases. The CDR3 protein is CSAVRDGGSYTF. The DNA of the CDR3 is TGCAGTGCCGTCCGGGACGGTGGCAGCTACACCTTC.

This clonotype was seen repeatedly, ten times or more. V gene TRBV30 combines with J gene TRBJ2-3; unclear D gene. The V end lost 8 bases, the J end lost 2 bases, and 11 bases lay between the germline ends. CDR1 and CDR2 from the germline V gene are GTSNPN and SVGIG (reference sequence). The CDR3 runs to 12 residues. This CDR3 is CAPPVPTDTQYF. The CDR3 DNA reads as TGTGCCCCGCCGGTACCCACAGATACGCAGTATTTT.

This clonotype is termed medium-sized. This sequence joins TRBV7-8 and TRBJ2-5; 13 bases are a match to TRBD2. Unmatched junction bases numbered 5, after V lost 1 base and J lost 3 bases. The CDR3 extends over 17 amino acids. CDR1 is SGHVS, CDR2 FQNEAQ, per germline. CDR3 bases: TGTGCCAGCAGCTTAGTCCCGGGACTAGCGGGGAAAGAGACCCAGTACTTC. Amino acid sequence: CASSLVPGLAGKETQYF.

By share, this clonotype counts as medium-sized (0.01 to 0.1%). The chain employs TRBV5-5 and TRBJ1-2; a possible D gene is TRBD1 (5 bases). Trimming shortened V by 4 bases and J by 4 bases, and 11 bases separated the two germline ends. The germline CDR1 and CDR2 sequences are SGHKS and YYEKEE (reference sequence). CDR3 length: 13 amino acids. CDR3 nucleotides: TGTGCCAGCAGCCCACAGGCGTTCTATGGCTACACCTTC. Amino acids: CASSPQAFYGYTF.

Relative to its sample, this clonotype is medium-sized. The chain joins TRBV20-1 to TRBJ1-1; perhaps TRBD1 as D (6 bases). With 6 bases removed from V and 0 bases from J, the gap between germline ends came to 17 bases. From germline, CDR1 is DFQATT and CDR2 SNEGSKA (reference sequence). The CDR3 runs to 15 residues. The CDR3 DNA sequence: TGCAGTGCCTCACAGGGATCTCAGATGAACACTGAAGCTTTCTTT. This sequence encodes CSASQGSQMNTEAFF.

A few counts support this clonotype. The chain uses TRBV24-1 and TRBJ2-1, with D perhaps given as TRBD1 or TRBD2 (5 bases each). CDR1 and CDR2 from the germline V gene are KGHDR and SFDVKD. Trimming stripped 5 bases from V and 6 bases from J, with 16 bases between. CDR3 length equals 15 residues. The CDR3 loop reads CATSGGVSGSNEQFF. The CDR3 DNA sequence: TGTGCCACCAGTGGAGGGGTTTCAGGTAGCAATGAGCAGTTCTTC.

By share, this clonotype counts as medium-sized (0.01 to 0.1%). The rearrangement uses TRBV5-6 and TRBJ1-1; D is ambiguous. The CDR3 loop spans 14 amino acids. Trimming took off 0 bases at V and 1 base at J, with 7 bases between the two ends. Germline loops: CDR1 SGHDT, CDR2 YYEEEE. The CDR3 DNA reads TGTGCCAGCAGCTTGGATGTAGGGAACACTGAAGCTTTCTTT. Its protein is CASSLDVGNTEAFF. The whole variable domain, remainder taken from reference TRBV5-6 and TRBJ1-1, is DAGVTQSPTHLIKTRGQQVTLRCSPKSGHDTVSWYQQALGQGPQFIFQYYEEEERQRGNFPDRFSGHQFPNYSSELNVNALLLGDSALYLCASSLDVGNTEAFFGQGTRLTVV.

This clonotype was detected ten times or more. The chain carries TRBV6-1 and TRBJ1-5, with 9 bases fitting TRBD1. Unmatched junction bases numbered 8, after V lost 5 bases and J lost 3 bases. CDR3 length equals 16 residues. CDR1 MNHNS and CDR2 SASEGT come from the germline V gene. This chain's CDR3 is CASSLTGGLPNQPQHF. CDR3 coding DNA: TGTGCCAGCAGTTTGACAGGGGGGCTCCCCAATCAGCCCCAGCATTTT.

The chain uses TRBV6-6 and TRBJ1-3, with D perhaps matching TRBD1 (6 bases). Germline V gene sequence: CDR1 MNHNY, CDR2 SVGAGI (reference sequence). Trimming took 8 bases from V and 0 from J, leaving 17 bases between them. The CDR3 consists of 16 residues. The CDR3 protein is CASGLQGFNSGNTIYF. Here the CDR3 DNA reads TGTGCCAGCGGCTTGCAGGGGTTCAACTCTGGAAACACCATATATTTT.

In its sample, this clonotype is medium-sized. The chain is built from TRBV4-3 and TRBJ2-2, with 7 bases identical to TRBD2. Trimming at V came to 4 bases and at J to 2 bases, leaving 7 bases not matched to a gene. The CDR3 length is 16 residues. Germline V gene sequence: CDR1 LGHNA, CDR2 YSLEER. CDR3 sequence (DNA): TGCGCCAGCAGCCTCAGGCCGGGGGGAAACACCGGGGAGCTGTTTTTT. Translated, it gives CASSLRPGGNTGELFF.

Judged by abundance, this clonotype is medium-sized. This rearrangement joins TRBV6-5 to TRBJ1-2; D not certain. Germline V CDR1 and CDR2: MNHEY, SVGAGI. This CDR3 has 15 amino acids. With 0 bases removed from V and 8 bases from J, the gap between germline ends came to 16 bases. The CDR3 DNA follows: TGTGCCAGCAGTTACTCTTCGGGCCCCTCGGCCGGCTACACCTTC. It codes for CASSYSSGPSAGYTF.

The sample holds many counts of this clonotype. The V call is TRBV3-1, the J call TRBJ2-3, with D perhaps TRBD1 or TRBD2 (5 bases each). The length of the CDR3 is 14 residues. V lost 0 bases and J 4 bases, leaving 8 bases between the germline ends. The V gene's germline CDR1 is LGHDT and CDR2 YNNKEL (reference sequence). CDR3 sequence reads: CASSQEGVPDTQYF. The CDR3 bases are TGTGCCAGCAGCCAAGAGGGGGTTCCAGATACGCAGTATTTT.

This clonotype is termed medium-sized. This rearrangement joins TRBV18 to TRBJ1-3, with TRBD1 matching 7 bases. V gave up 8 bases and J gave up 0 bases; unmatched junction bases: 7. The CDR3 covers 15 residues. Looked up from germline, CDR1 is KGHSH and CDR2 is LQKENI. The DNA for the CDR3 is TGTGCCAGCACCCCGGACAGGAACTCTGGAAACACCATATATTTT. The encoded protein is CASTPDRNSGNTIYF.

The table lists this clonotype with many counts. The rearrangement joins TRBV10-3 to TRBJ1-2, with D maybe TRBD1 (6 bases). CDR1 and CDR2 (germline): ENHRY, SYGVKD. Trimming removed 3 bases at V and 4 bases at J, with 15 bases between. This CDR3 is built from 15 residues. CDR3 sequence: CAISERWGASYGYTF. The CDR3 nucleotides are TGTGCCATCAGTGAAAGATGGGGGGCAAGCTATGGCTACACCTTC.

This clonotype is labeled as medium-sized. The chain employs TRBV5-1 and TRBJ2-1, with TRBD2 identical over 9 bases. There are 15 residues in the CDR3. The germline V gene has CDR1 SGHRS and CDR2 YFSETQ. J lost 8 bases, V lost 3 bases, and 9 bases had no gene match. CDR3: CASSSQTSGPDEQFF. The DNA of the CDR3 is TGCGCCAGCAGCTCCCAGACTAGCGGCCCCGATGAGCAGTTCTTC.

This chain links TRBV11-2 with TRBJ1-3; tentatively, D is TRBD1 (6 bases). Trimming took 5 bases from V and 4 from J, leaving 18 bases between them. The CDR3 is 16 amino acids. Germline V gene sequence: CDR1 SGHAT, CDR2 FQNNGV. The CDR3 coding sequence is TGTGCCAGCAGCCTCGACAGGACCCGCGGAGGAAACACCATATATTTT. Its protein product is CASSLDRTRGGNTIYF. Drawing the rest from reference TRBV11-2 and TRBJ1-3, the complete variable domain is EAGVAQSPRYKIIEKRQSVAFWCNPISGHATLYWYQQILGQGPKLLIQFQNNGVVDDSQLPKDRFSAERLKGVDSTLKIQPAKLEDSAVYLCASSLDRTRGGNTIYFGEGSWLTVV.

This clonotype has ten or more counts. CDR3 sequence reads: CSANPGQGYAGELFF. Written as DNA, the CDR3 is TGCAGTGCTAACCCCGGACAGGGCTACGCCGGGGAGCTGTTTTTT. This chain connects TRBV20-1 to TRBJ2-2, with 8 bases fitting TRBD1. CDR3 size: 15 residues. V gave up 4 bases and J gave up 6 bases; unmatched junction bases: 10. In germline, CDR1 is DFQATT, CDR2 SNEGSKA (reference sequence).